Following are 23 T cell receptor beta chains from one sample sequenced in a study of CD8 T cells in ankylosing spondylitis. Study results and limitations: The study identified a TCR beta motif of several highly homologous variants that appeared characteristic of ankylosing spondylitis blood.

MiXCR, run by TCRdb on the 5' RACE reads, gives a single entry per CDR3 protein. The profile shows around 220,000 distinct CDR3 sequences, approximately 20% of them singletons. These TCRs' antigens remain unknown. What was sequenced was blood, either unsorted or a sorted T cell fraction (not recorded which). The receptors stem from a male donor with ankylosing spondylitis.

The V and J genes are TRBV11-1 and TRBJ2-1, with 10 positions matching TRBD2. There are 19 residues in the CDR3. After removal of 1 base from V and 1 base from J, the junction contained 10 bases not matched to a gene. In germline, CDR1 is SGHAT, CDR2 FQDESV (reference sequence). CDR3 loop: CASSLVFTWTSGSYNEQFF. As DNA, the CDR3 is TGTGCCAGCAGCTTAGTATTTACGTGGACTAGCGGTTCCTACAATGAGCAGTTCTTC.

This clonotype was seen more than once but under ten times. The rearrangement links TRBV5-1 to TRBJ1-2, with a tentative D call TRBD1 (6 bases). Trimming cost V 0 bases and J 0 bases, with 15 bases left between them. The CDR3 extends over 17 amino acids. Germline V gene sequence: CDR1 SGHRS, CDR2 YFSETQ. The CDR3 DNA follows: TGCGCCAGCAGCTTGGGGGGATACAGGGACGCTAACTATGGCTACACCTTC. Its translation is CASSLGGYRDANYGYTF.

This clonotype occurred many times. The rearrangement joins TRBV5-6 to TRBJ2-7, with D uncertain. The germline gives CDR1 SGHDT, CDR2 YYEEEE. The CDR3 loop spans 13 amino acids. Deletions cut 4 bases from V and 4 bases from J, with 12 bases between. For the CDR3, the DNA is TGTGCCAGCAGCCCGGGTCGGTCATACGAGCAGTACTTC. It codes for CASSPGRSYEQYF.

This clonotype was counted between two and nine times. The V call is TRBV6-5, the J call TRBJ1-2, with D tentatively TRBD1 (5 bases). With 2 bases removed from V and 5 bases from J, the gap between germline ends came to 15 bases. CDR3 length: 15 residues. Germline CDR1 and CDR2: MNHEY and SVGAGI. DNA of the CDR3: TGTGCCAGCAGTTACACCCCCGGGGACCGGTATGGCTACACCTTC. As protein: CASSYTPGDRYGYTF.

This clonotype was recorded at least ten times. The rearrangement uses TRBV29-1 and TRBJ2-2; D is unresolved. Per the germline V gene, CDR1 is SQVTM and CDR2 is ANQGSEA. V shed 0 bases and J shed 0 bases, with 8 bases lying between them. This CDR3 is built from 15 residues. The CDR3 DNA reads as TGCAGCGTTGAAGACTCGCGGTCGAACACCGGGGAGCTGTTTTTT. This translates into CSVEDSRSNTGELFF.

This clonotype has a count of ten or more. The V gene is TRBV29-1, the J gene TRBJ1-2, with TRBD1 matching over 7 bases. The ends lost 7 bases at V and 2 bases at J; junction bases unmatched: 13. Germline V gene sequence: CDR1 SQVTM, CDR2 ANQGSEA. The CDR3 consists of 15 residues. CDR3 bases: TGCAGCGCTTGGGACAGACTACACGAGAACTATGGCTACACCTTC. Protein product: CSAWDRLHENYGYTF. The full variable domain, rest sourced from reference TRBV29-1 and TRBJ1-2, is SAVISQKPSRDICQRGTSLTIQCQVDSQVTMMFWYRQQPGQSLTLIATANQGSEATYESGFVIDKFPISRPNLTFSTLTVSNMSPEDSSIYLCSAWDRLHENYGYTFGSGTRLTVV.

This clonotype was seen repeatedly, ten times or more. The CDR3 sequence is CASSPPRETGELFF. CDR3 bases: TGTGCCAGCAGCCCCCCGCGAGAAACCGGGGAGCTGTTTTTT. The V and J genes are TRBV7-9 and TRBJ2-2; no reliable D call. The V gene's germline CDR1 is SEHNR and CDR2 FQNEAQ (reference sequence). V was clipped by 5 bases and J by 5 bases, with 12 bases between them. The CDR3 totals 14 residues.

This clonotype was seen more than once but under ten times. The J gene is TRBJ2-7, the V gene TRBV29-1; tentatively, D is TRBD2 (5 bases). The CDR3 length is 13 residues. Germline V gene lookup returns CDR1 SQVTM and CDR2 ANQGSEA. V was trimmed by 5 bases and J by 0 bases, leaving 11 bases between them. DNA for the CDR3: TGCAGCGTTTTGACGGGGAACTCCTACGAGCAGTACTTC. Amino acids: CSVLTGNSYEQYF.

This clonotype was observed many times. CDR3: CSARHSSYEQYF. CDR3 DNA sequence: TGCAGTGCTAGACACTCAAGCTACGAGCAGTACTTC. The rearrangement uses TRBV20-1 and TRBJ2-7; D unresolved. CDR1 and CDR2 from the germline V gene are DFQATT and SNEGSKA (reference sequence). The CDR3 contains 12 residues. Trimming removed 2 bases at V and 3 bases at J, with 8 bases between.

The V and J genes are TRBV7-9 and TRBJ1-2; 9 positions match TRBD1. The CDR3 spans 12 residues. Germline assignment: CDR1 SEHNR and CDR2 FQNEAQ (reference sequence). The V and J ends lost 8 bases and 8 bases, in that order; junction bases with no gene match: 6. DNA for the CDR3: TGTGCCAGCCGAACAGGGGGCGAGGGCTACACCTTC. Its translation: CASRTGGEGYTF.

This clonotype was recorded many times. J is TRBJ1-5 and V is TRBV5-1; maybe TRBD1 (6 bases). Trimming removed 1 base from V and 9 bases from J, with 14 bases in between. This CDR3 is built from 14 residues. Germline loops: CDR1 SGHRS, CDR2 YFSETQ. The CDR3 loop reads CASSLRTEERPQHF. The CDR3 DNA sequence: TGCGCCAGCAGCTTGAGGACAGAAGAAAGGCCCCAGCATTTT.

This clonotype was counted between two and nine times. The rearrangement joins TRBV18 to TRBJ1-3; D ambiguous. The CDR3 sequence is 16 residues long. Trimming stripped 4 bases from V and 7 bases from J, with 20 bases between. The germline V gene encodes CDR1 KGHSH and CDR2 LQKENI. The CDR3 DNA follows: TGTGCCAGCTCACTAACTTTGGGTCTCGACCACAACACCATATATTTT. This gives the protein CASSLTLGLDHNTIYF.

This chain joins TRBV5-6 and TRBJ2-7; D might be TRBD2 (5 bases). The CDR3 has 15 amino acids. Deletions cut 2 bases from V and 0 bases from J, with 12 bases between. The V gene's germline CDR1 is SGHDT and CDR2 YYEEEE. CDR3 amino acids: CASSFPAASSYEQYF. Written as DNA, the CDR3 is TGTGCCAGCAGCTTCCCAGCGGCGAGCTCCTACGAGCAGTACTTC.

This clonotype has only a few counts. This chain uses TRBV4-1 with TRBJ1-1; 8 bases map to TRBD1. Per germline, CDR1 MGHRA and CDR2 YSYEKL. The CDR3 runs 14 residues. The J segment lost 3 bases and the V segment lost 4 bases, leaving 4 bases of the junction unmatched. The CDR3 loop is CASSPQGDYTEAFF. The CDR3 nucleotides read TGCGCCAGCAGCCCACAGGGGGACTACACTGAAGCTTTCTTT.

The chain employs TRBV10-3 and TRBJ1-2, with 8 bases aligning to TRBD1. This CDR3 is built from 16 residues. V was pared by 4 bases and J by 0 bases, with 7 bases of the junction left unmatched. Germline V lookup: CDR1 ENHRY, CDR2 SYGVKD. CDR3 DNA sequence: TGTGCCATCAGTGGAGGACAGGGCGAAGCTAACTATGGCTACACCTTC. Amino acids: CAISGGQGEANYGYTF.

This clonotype appeared a few times. The rearrangement uses TRBV2 and TRBJ1-4; D remains ambiguous. The germline V gene has CDR1 SNHLY and CDR2 FYNNEI. The V end was cut by 6 bases, the J end by 4 bases, with 15 bases between. The CDR3 runs 15 residues. CDR3 sequence reads: CASRDSDGFNEKLFF. The CDR3 region has the DNA TGTGCCAGCAGGGATTCGGACGGATTTAATGAAAAACTGTTTTTT.

This clonotype showed up just once. The V call is TRBV7-9, the J call TRBJ2-7, with D possibly matching TRBD1 (6 bases). The CDR3 has 13 residues. The V end lost 3 bases, the J end lost 7 bases, and 13 bases lay between the germline ends. Germline values: CDR1 SEHNR, CDR2 FQNEAQ (reference sequence). DNA for the CDR3: TGTGCCAGCAGCTTCGGGCAGGGGCGAGAGCAGTACTTC. Protein: CASSFGQGREQYF.

The gene calls are TRBV2 and TRBJ2-5; 9 nucleotides match TRBD1. With 5 bases clipped from V and 4 bases from J, the junction kept 14 bases outside the gene matches. CDR3 size: 17 residues. Per the germline V gene, CDR1 is SNHLY and CDR2 is FYNNEI. CDR3 sequence: CASSRIGQGFVSETQYF. CDR3 nucleotides: TGTGCCAGCAGTCGAATCGGACAGGGGTTTGTTTCAGAGACCCAGTACTTC.

This clonotype came up a few times. The rearrangement links TRBV7-9 to TRBJ2-3; D is possibly TRBD2 (5 bases). The CDR3 runs 15 residues. V was shortened by 5 bases and J by 5 bases, with 17 bases between the two germline ends. In germline, CDR1 is SEHNR, CDR2 FQNEAQ (reference sequence). The CDR3 protein is CASSEPGSPQDTQYF. CDR3 in DNA: TGTGCCAGCAGCGAGCCGGGATCTCCCCAAGATACGCAGTATTTT.

The chain carries TRBV28 and TRBJ2-1, with 7 positions matching TRBD1. Unmatched junction bases numbered 4, after V lost 4 bases and J lost 4 bases. CDR3 length: 14 amino acids. The germline gives CDR1 MDHEN, CDR2 SYDVKM. CDR3 sequence reads: CASSSLQGYNEQFF. CDR3 bases: TGTGCCAGCAGTTCGTTACAGGGGTACAATGAGCAGTTCTTC.

This clonotype came up a few times. The chain is built from TRBV11-2 and TRBJ2-2, with D perhaps TRBD2 (7 bases). The CDR3 spans 19 residues. CDR1 and CDR2 from the germline V gene are SGHAT and FQNNGV. Trimming left V 5 bases short and J 4 bases short, with 26 bases between. CDR3 amino acids: CASSPLPPAGGRLTGELFF. CDR3 DNA: TGTGCCAGCAGCCCACTCCCCCCCGCCGGGGGGCGGCTCACCGGGGAGCTGTTTTTT.

The chain recombines TRBV6-5 with TRBJ2-7; D possibly uses TRBD1 or TRBD2 (6 bases each). The V end was cut by 0 bases, the J end by 2 bases, with 8 bases between. The CDR3 has 14 residues. The germline V gene has CDR1 MNHEY and CDR2 SVGAGI. CDR3 DNA: TGTGCCAGCAGTTACTCCCGGGGGCCCTACGAGCAGTACTTC. Translated, it gives CASSYSRGPYEQYF.

This rearrangement joins TRBV30 to TRBJ1-5; D unresolved. V was clipped by 5 bases and J by 2 bases, with 10 bases between them. This CDR3 is 13 amino acids long. The germline V gene encodes CDR1 GTSNPN and CDR2 SVGIG (reference sequence). CDR3 DNA sequence: TGTGCCTGGGGAAACAGTGGCAATCAGCCCCAGCATTTT. It translates to CAWGNSGNQPQHF.